This TCR beta chain is drawn from a study of blood T cell repertoires in COVID-19. Study at large: The analysed material was cDNA or gDNA that came from T cells, B-cell-depleted T cells, or PBMCs.

In the original workflow: It was from reference gene primer amplification that nucleated cell counts were estimated. Sequencing used immunoSEQ multiplex PCR; TCRdb keeps in-frame clones, though not all of them. Clonal size and the V and J genes are those of that table, whereas D and trimming came from the DNA. The sample records just under 55,000 clones, approximately 90% being singletons. V trimming: 0 bases; J trimming: 2 bases; junction bases outside the gene matches: 3. Germline V gene data show CDR1 as SGHKS and CDR2 as YYEKEE (reference sequence). CDR3 length: 15 residues. This TCR was sampled from a middle-aged woman with active COVID-19. The chain joins TRBV5-5 to TRBJ1-2, with TRBD1 identical over 8 bases. The sample consisted of peripheral blood. The CDR3 nucleotides read TGTGCCAGCAGCTTGGGGACAGGGACAAACTATGGCTACACCTTC. Its protein is CASSLGTGTNYGYTF. Variable domain in full (rest from reference TRBV5-5 and TRBJ1-2): DAGVTQSPTHLIKTRGQQVTLRCSPISGHKSVSWYQQVLGQGPQFIFQYYEKEERGRGNFPDRFSARQFPNYSSELNVNALLLGDSALYLCASSLGTGTNYGYTFGSGTRLTVV.